This T cell receptor (beta chain) was identified during a study of T cell changes during pregnancy in multiple sclerosis. Clones were read by immunoSEQ multiplex PCR, and TCRdb kept only the in-frame ones, dropping some. Counted here are 37,000 or so clones, roughly 94% occurring once; the ten biggest clones make up under 2%. The germline CDR1 and CDR2 sequences are MDHEN and SYDVKM. The CDR3 length is 14 residues. Deletions cut 3 bases from V and 4 bases from J, with 10 bases between. This material consisted of peripheral blood, taken in the third trimester of pregnancy. The chain joins TRBV28 to TRBJ2-1, with a tentative D call TRBD1 (5 bases). The source is a female donor with multiple sclerosis, enrolled in a pregnancy study. This CDR3 is CASSFGRDYNEQFF. The CDR3 DNA follows: TGTGCCAGCAGTTTCGGCAGGGATTACAATGAGCAGTTCTTC. The complete variable domain, with remaining parts taken from reference TRBV28 and TRBJ2-1, reads DVKVTQSSRYLVKRTGEKVFLECVQDMDHENMFWYRQDPGLGLRLIYFSYDVKMKEKGDIPEGYSVSREKKERFSLILESASTNQTSMYLCASSFGRDYNEQFFGPGTRLTVL.